Below are 6 T cell receptor beta chains sequenced from a single sample in a study of blood T cell repertoires in COVID-19. Using immunoSEQ multiplex PCR, the repertoire was profiled, and TCRdb retains in-frame clones only, with some absent. Seen here are 150,000 to 200,000 clones, more than 65% observed once, and the top ten hold 9.5% to 11%. The sequencing input was PBMCs or T cells enriched from blood (not recorded which). The receptors derive from a man aged 50 or older who had recovered from COVID-19.

The chain couples TRBV30 to TRBJ2-5, with 9 bases matching TRBD1. Germline assignment: CDR1 GTSNPN and CDR2 SVGIG (reference sequence). CDR3 length: 11 amino acids. V lost 8 bases to trimming and J lost 5 bases; unmatched junction nucleotides: 3. CDR3 amino acids: CAGTGLETQYF. CDR3 in DNA: TGTGCCGGGACAGGGTTGGAGACCCAGTACTTC.

The chain links TRBV30 to TRBJ1-2; 7 bases align to TRBD1. The CDR3 has 15 amino acids. Germline CDR1 and CDR2: GTSNPN and SVGIG (reference sequence). Trimming took 1 base from V and 6 from J; bases not matched to a gene: 11. CDR3 sequence reads: CAWSGTPGTEDGYTF. The CDR3 nucleotides read TGTGCCTGGAGTGGGACACCCGGGACAGAGGATGGCTACACCTTC.

This chain uses TRBV9 with TRBJ1-3; D may be TRBD1 (5 bases). The germline V gene has CDR1 SGDLS and CDR2 YYNGEE. This CDR3 comprises 14 residues. V gave up 7 bases and J gave up 1 base, with 12 bases separating them. CDR3 in amino acids: CASGDGGSGNTIYF. Written as DNA, the CDR3 is TGTGCCAGCGGCGACGGGGGATCTGGAAACACCATATATTTT.

The rearrangement uses TRBV5-6 and TRBJ1-2; TRBD1 agrees at 10 bases. The ends lost 5 bases at V and 7 bases at J; junction bases unmatched: 8. CDR3 size: 14 residues. CDR1 and CDR2 from the germline V gene are SGHDT and YYEEEE. CDR3 sequence (DNA): TGTGCCAGCAGTTACGGACAGGGGGTGAGTGGCTACACCTTC. This encodes CASSYGQGVSGYTF.

The CDR3 sequence: CASLGLPNTGELFF. Written as DNA, the CDR3 is TGTGCCAGCCTGGGACTACCGAACACCGGGGAGCTGTTTTTT. V is TRBV3-1 (or the pseudogene TRBV3-2) and J is TRBJ2-2, with 7 nucleotides matching TRBD2. V lost 8 bases to trimming and J lost 0 bases; unmatched junction nucleotides: 3. Germline CDR1 and CDR2: LGHDT and YNNKEL (reference sequence). CDR3 length: 14 amino acids.

As concerns this clone: Other DNA sequences of this sample code for an identical CDR3. This chain connects TRBV7-3 to TRBJ1-1; unclear D gene. This CDR3 region has 13 residues. CDR1 is SGHTA, CDR2 FQGTGA, per germline. V shed 4 bases and J shed 0 bases, with 6 bases lying between them. This chain's CDR3 is CASSSYLNTEAFF. In DNA, the CDR3 is TGTGCCAGCAGCTCCTACTTGAACACTGAAGCTTTCTTT.